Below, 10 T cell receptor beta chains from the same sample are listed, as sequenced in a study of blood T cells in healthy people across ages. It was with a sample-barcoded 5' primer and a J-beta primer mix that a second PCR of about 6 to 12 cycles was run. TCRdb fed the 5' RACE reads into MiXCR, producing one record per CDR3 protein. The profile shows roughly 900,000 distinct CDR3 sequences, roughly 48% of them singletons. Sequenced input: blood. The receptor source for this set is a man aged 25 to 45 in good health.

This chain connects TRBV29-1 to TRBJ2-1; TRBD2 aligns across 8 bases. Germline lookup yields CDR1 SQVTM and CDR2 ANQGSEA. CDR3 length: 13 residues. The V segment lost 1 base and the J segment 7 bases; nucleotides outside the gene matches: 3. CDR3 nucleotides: TGCAGCGTTGAAGGGACTAGCTTGAATGAGCAGTTCTTC. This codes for CSVEGTSLNEQFF.

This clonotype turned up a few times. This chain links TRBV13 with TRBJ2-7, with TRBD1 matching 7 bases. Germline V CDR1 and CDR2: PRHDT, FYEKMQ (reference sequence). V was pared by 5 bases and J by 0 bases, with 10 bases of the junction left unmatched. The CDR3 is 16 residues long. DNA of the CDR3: TGTGCCAGCAGCCCCACTACAGGGGTAGCCTCCTACGAGCAGTACTTC. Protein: CASSPTTGVASYEQYF. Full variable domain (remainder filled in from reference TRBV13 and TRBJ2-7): AAGVIQSPRHLIKEKRETATLKCYPIPRHDTVYWYQQGPGQDPQFLISFYEKMQSDKGSIPDRFSAQQFSDYHSELNMSSLELGDSALYFCASSPTTGVASYEQYFGPGTRLTVT.

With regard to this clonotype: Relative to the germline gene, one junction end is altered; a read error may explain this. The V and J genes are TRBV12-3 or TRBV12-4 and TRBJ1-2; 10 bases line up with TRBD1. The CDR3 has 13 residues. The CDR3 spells CASSTGTGAGHTF. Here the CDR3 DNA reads TGTGCCAGCAGTACAGGGACAGGGGCTGGCCACACCTTC.

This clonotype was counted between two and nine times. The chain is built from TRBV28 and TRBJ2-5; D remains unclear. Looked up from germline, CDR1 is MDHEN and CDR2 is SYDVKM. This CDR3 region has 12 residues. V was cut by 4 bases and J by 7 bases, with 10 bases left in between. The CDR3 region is CASSSLSGTQYF. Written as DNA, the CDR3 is TGTGCCAGCAGTTCTTTGTCTGGGACCCAGTACTTC.

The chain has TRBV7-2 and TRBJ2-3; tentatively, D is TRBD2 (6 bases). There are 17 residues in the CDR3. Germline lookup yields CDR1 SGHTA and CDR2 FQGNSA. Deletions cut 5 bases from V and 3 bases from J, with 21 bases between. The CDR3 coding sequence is TGTGCCAGCAGCCTGCTCACCTCAATTGGGGGGACAGATACGCAGTATTTT. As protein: CASSLLTSIGGTDTQYF.

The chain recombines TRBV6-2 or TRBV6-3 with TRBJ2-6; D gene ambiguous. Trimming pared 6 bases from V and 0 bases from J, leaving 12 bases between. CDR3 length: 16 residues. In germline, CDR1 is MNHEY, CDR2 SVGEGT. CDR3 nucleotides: TGTGCCAGCAGCCGCTCGAGTAGCTCTGGGGCCAACGTCCTGACTTTC. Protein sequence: CASSRSSSSGANVLTF.

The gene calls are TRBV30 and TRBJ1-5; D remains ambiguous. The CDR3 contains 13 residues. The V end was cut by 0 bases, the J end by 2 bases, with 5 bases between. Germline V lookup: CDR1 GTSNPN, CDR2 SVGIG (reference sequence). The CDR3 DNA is TGTGCCTGGAGTGTGGCTGGCAATCAGCCCCAGCATTTT. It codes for CAWSVAGNQPQHF.

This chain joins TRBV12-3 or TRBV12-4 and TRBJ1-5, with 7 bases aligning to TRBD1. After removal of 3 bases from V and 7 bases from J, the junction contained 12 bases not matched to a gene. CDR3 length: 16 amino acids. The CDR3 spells CASSLSGRGSNQPQHF. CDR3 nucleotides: TGTGCCAGCAGTTTGAGCGGCAGGGGGTCGAACCAGCCCCAGCATTTT.

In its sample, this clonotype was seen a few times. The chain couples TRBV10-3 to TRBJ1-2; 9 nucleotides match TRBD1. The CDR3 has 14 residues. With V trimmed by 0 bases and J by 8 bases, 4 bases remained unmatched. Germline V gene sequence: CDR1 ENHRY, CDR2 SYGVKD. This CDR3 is CAISESGDRDGYTF. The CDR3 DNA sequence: TGTGCCATCAGTGAGTCGGGGGACAGGGACGGCTACACCTTC.

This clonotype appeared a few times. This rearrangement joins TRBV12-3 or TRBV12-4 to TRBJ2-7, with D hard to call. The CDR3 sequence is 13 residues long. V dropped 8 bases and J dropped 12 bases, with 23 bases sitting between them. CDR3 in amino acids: CASALSNSPRTYF. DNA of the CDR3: TGTGCCAGCGCGCTGTCTAATTCCCCGAGGACGTACTTC.